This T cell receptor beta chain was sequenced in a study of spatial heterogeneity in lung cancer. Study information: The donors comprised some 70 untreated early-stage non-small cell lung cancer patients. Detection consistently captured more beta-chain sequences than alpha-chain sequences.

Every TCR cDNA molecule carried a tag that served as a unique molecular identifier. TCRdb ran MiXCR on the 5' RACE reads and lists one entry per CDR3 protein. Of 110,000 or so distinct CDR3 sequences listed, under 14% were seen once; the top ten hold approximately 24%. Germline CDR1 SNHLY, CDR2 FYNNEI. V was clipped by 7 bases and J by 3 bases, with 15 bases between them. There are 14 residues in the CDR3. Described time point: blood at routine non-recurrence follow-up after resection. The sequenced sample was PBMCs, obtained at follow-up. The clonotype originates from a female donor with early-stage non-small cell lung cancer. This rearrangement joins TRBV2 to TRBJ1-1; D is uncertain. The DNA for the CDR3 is TGTGCCAGCAACGACTGGGTGGTTGACACTGAAGCTTTCTTT. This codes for CASNDWVVDTEAFF.